What follows are 10 T cell receptor beta chains derived from one specimen sequenced in a study of cytomegalovirus exposure and HLA in healthy donors. The PCR was carried out with 60 Vbeta primers and 13 Jbeta primers. The assay was immunoSEQ multiplex PCR, and TCRdb's table has in-frame clones only and misses some. The table records approximately 240,000 clones, roughly 91% of them present only once. The sample comprised PBMCs. Every receptor here comes from a woman under 30 in good health and CMV-seronegative.

V is TRBV11-2 and J is TRBJ2-7; 8 nucleotides align to TRBD2. The CDR3 runs to 18 residues. V dropped 5 bases and J dropped 1; count of bases not matched to a gene: 16. Looked up from germline, CDR1 is SGHAT and CDR2 is FQNNGV. In DNA, the CDR3 is TGTGCCAGCAGCCTCCGTTTACCGGGACTAGAACATTCCTACGAGCAGTACTTC. Translated, it gives CASSLRLPGLEHSYEQYF.

The genes are TRBV4-2 and TRBJ2-7, with 9 bases fitting TRBD2. The V segment lost 0 bases and the J segment 0 bases; nucleotides outside the gene matches: 9. The CDR3 contains 18 residues. The germline V gene has CDR1 LGHNA and CDR2 YNFKEQ. CDR3 DNA sequence: TGTGCCAGCAGCCAAGAGGGGCGGGGGGGCGCTGGCTCCTACGAGCAGTACTTC. Amino acids: CASSQEGRGGAGSYEQYF.

This clone has more than one count but fewer than ten. This chain uses TRBV5-1 with TRBJ1-3; a possible D gene is TRBD1 (5 bases). Between the trimmed V and J ends, which lost 0 bases and 6 bases, there was a span of 10 bases. The germline gives CDR1 SGHRS, CDR2 YFSETQ. The CDR3 has 14 amino acids. CDR3: CASSLEDSANTIYF. As DNA, the CDR3 is TGCGCCAGCAGCTTGGAAGACAGCGCAAACACCATATATTTT.

This rearrangement joins TRBV7-9 to TRBJ1-1, with D unclear. This CDR3 is built from 16 residues. The germline gives CDR1 SEHNR, CDR2 FQNEAQ (reference sequence). V was clipped by 4 bases and J by 0 bases, with 15 bases between them. The CDR3 region has the DNA TGTGCCAGCAGCTCAGGCGTATGGGTTTTGAACACTGAAGCTTTCTTT. Translating it yields CASSSGVWVLNTEAFF.

The rearrangement joins TRBV6-5 to TRBJ2-7; 9 bases agree with TRBD1. The germline CDR1 and CDR2 sequences are MNHEY and SVGAGI. The CDR3 contains 16 residues. The ends lost 3 bases at V and 0 bases at J; junction bases unmatched: 6. The CDR3 region has the DNA TGTGCCAGCAGTTATACCGGGACAGGGACCTCCTACGAGCAGTACTTC. This gives the protein CASSYTGTGTSYEQYF.

The chain joins TRBV6-5 to TRBJ1-1; D perhaps matches TRBD1 (5 bases). The CDR3 covers 16 residues. The germline V gene encodes CDR1 MNHEY and CDR2 SVGAGI. The V and J ends lost 4 bases and 0 bases respectively, with 15 bases between them. CDR3: CASSLTGGRLNTEAFF. DNA for the CDR3: TGTGCCAGCAGTTTAACCGGGGGGAGATTGAACACTGAAGCTTTCTTT.

The chain couples TRBV19 to TRBJ2-5; maybe TRBD1 (6 bases). The V gene's germline CDR1 is LNHDA and CDR2 SQIVND (reference sequence). V was pared by 6 bases and J by 5 bases, with 13 bases between. CDR3 size: 13 residues. The CDR3 region is CASSDRTRETQYF. Here the CDR3 DNA reads TGTGCCAGTAGCGACAGGACCAGGGAGACCCAGTACTTC.

The rearrangement joins TRBV27 to TRBJ2-3; 8 nucleotides match TRBD1. CDR3 size: 16 residues. J gave up 1 base and V 6 bases, and 9 bases lay outside the gene matches. The germline V gene encodes CDR1 MNHEY and CDR2 SMNVEV (reference sequence). The CDR3 coding sequence is TGTGCCAGCAGGGGACAGGTTACCGCTGGCACAGATACGCAGTATTTT. This encodes CASRGQVTAGTDTQYF.

The chain combines TRBV5-8 with TRBJ2-4, with a tentative D call TRBD2 (5 bases). Trimming pared 2 bases from V and 9 bases from J, leaving 12 bases between. The CDR3 totals 13 residues. The V gene's germline CDR1 is SGHTS and CDR2 YDEGEE. The CDR3, as DNA: TGTGCCAGCAGCTTATCACGGGGAAGCATTCAGTACTTC. Encoded protein: CASSLSRGSIQYF.

The chain employs TRBV7-9 and TRBJ2-5; 9 bases match TRBD1. V shed 5 bases and J 5 bases; nucleotides not matched to a gene: 6. The CDR3 runs 14 residues. Germline values: CDR1 SEHNR, CDR2 FQNEAQ (reference sequence). CDR3 DNA sequence: TGTGCCAGCAGCCTCACAGGGGGCCGGGAGACCCAGTACTTC. This sequence encodes CASSLTGGRETQYF.